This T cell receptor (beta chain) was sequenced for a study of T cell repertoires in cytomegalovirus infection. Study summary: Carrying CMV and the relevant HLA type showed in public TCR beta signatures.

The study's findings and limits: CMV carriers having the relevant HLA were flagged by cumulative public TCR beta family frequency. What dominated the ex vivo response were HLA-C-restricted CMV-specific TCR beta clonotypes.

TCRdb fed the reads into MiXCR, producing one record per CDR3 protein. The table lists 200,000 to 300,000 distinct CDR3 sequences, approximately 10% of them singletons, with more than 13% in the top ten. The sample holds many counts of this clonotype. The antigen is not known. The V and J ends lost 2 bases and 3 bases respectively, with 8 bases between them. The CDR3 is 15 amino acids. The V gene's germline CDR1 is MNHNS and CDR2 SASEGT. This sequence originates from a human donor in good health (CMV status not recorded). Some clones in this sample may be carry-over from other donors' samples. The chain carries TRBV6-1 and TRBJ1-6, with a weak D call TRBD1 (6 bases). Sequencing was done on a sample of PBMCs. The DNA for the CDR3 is TGTGCCAGCAGTGAACTGGACAGCTATAATTCACCCCTCCACTTT. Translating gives CASSELDSYNSPLHF.